The 30 T cell receptor beta chains in this list originate from one sample, sequenced in a study of blood T cell repertoires in COVID-19. Only in-frame clones appear in the TCRdb table, and some are missing; sequencing was by immunoSEQ multiplex PCR. The table records 70,000 to 95,000 clones, approximately 88% of them present only once. The specimen was peripheral blood. The receptors shown here come from a man between 65 and 85 years old with acute or convalescent COVID-19.

The chain joins TRBV11-1 to TRBJ1-1; possible D gene TRBD1, 6 bases. CDR1 SGHAT and CDR2 FQDESV come from the germline V gene (reference sequence). Trimming pared 0 bases from V and 4 bases from J, leaving 12 bases between. The CDR3 has 15 residues. CDR3 in DNA: TGTGCCAGCAGCTTAGCCAGGGGTTTCGGCACTGAAGCTTTCTTT. As protein: CASSLARGFGTEAFF.

In its sample, this clone was seen once. The sample contains more than one DNA sequence encoding this CDR3. The chain employs TRBV27 and TRBJ2-7, with TRBD2 matching 8 bases. V shed 6 bases, J shed 4 bases, and the junction held 5 bases outside the gene matches. The CDR3 sequence is 13 residues long. In germline, CDR1 is MNHEY, CDR2 SMNVEV (reference sequence). The CDR3 loop reads CASSRGGRYEQYF. The CDR3 coding sequence is TGTGCCAGCAGCCGGGGGGGGCGGTACGAGCAGTACTTC.

V and J are TRBV5-1 and TRBJ2-3; D is ambiguous. V was clipped by 0 bases and J by 3 bases, with 8 bases between them. This CDR3 has 14 residues. The germline gives CDR1 SGHRS, CDR2 YFSETQ. CDR3 in amino acids: CASSLGQETDTQYF. CDR3 nucleotide sequence: TGCGCCAGCAGCTTGGGCCAGGAAACAGATACGCAGTATTTT.

This chain links TRBV7-3 with TRBJ1-6, with 7 bases fitting TRBD1. The length of the CDR3 is 20 residues. Germline V CDR1 and CDR2: SGHTA, FQGTGA. Trimming took 6 bases from V and 6 from J; bases not matched to a gene: 23. The CDR3 sequence is CASSRKPGQHPNPSNSPLHF. CDR3 DNA: TGTGCCAGCAGTCGCAAACCGGGACAGCACCCGAATCCTAGTAATTCACCCCTCCACTTT.

The chain employs TRBV6-5 and TRBJ1-4, with 10 positions matching TRBD1. CDR3 size: 14 residues. V shed 6 bases and J 8 bases; nucleotides not matched to a gene: 6. The germline gives CDR1 MNHEY, CDR2 SVGAGI. The CDR3 nucleotides read TGTGCCAGCAGACGACAGGGGGCGCGGGAAAAACTGTTTTTT. Translation: CASRRQGAREKLFF.

CDR3: CASSPHRGAFF. CDR3 coding DNA: TGTGCCAGCAGCCCCCACAGGGGTGCTTTCTTT. V is TRBV5-8 and J is TRBJ1-1, with 7 bases aligning to TRBD1. CDR1 and CDR2 (germline): SGHTS, YDEGEE. The V gene end was trimmed by 4 bases and the J gene end by 11 bases; junction bases not matched to a gene: 5. This CDR3 has 11 amino acids. The entire variable domain, with the rest obtained from reference TRBV5-8 and TRBJ1-1, is as follows: EAGVTQSPTHLIKTRGQQATLRCSPISGHTSVYWYQQALGLGLQFLLWYDEGEERNRGNFPPRFSGRQFPNYSSELNVNALELEDSALYLCASSPHRGAFFGQGTRLTVV.

In its sample, this clone was seen once. The chain has TRBV18 and TRBJ1-2; tentative D call: TRBD1 (6 bases). The germline V gene has CDR1 KGHSH and CDR2 LQKENI. V dropped 3 bases and J dropped 5 bases, with 13 bases sitting between them. This CDR3 is built from 14 residues. This CDR3 reads CASSPVGQLYGYTF. In DNA, the CDR3 is TGTGCCAGCTCACCGGTAGGACAGTTATATGGCTACACCTTC.

The J gene is TRBJ2-5, the V gene TRBV5-1; 7 bases line up with TRBD1. In germline, CDR1 is SGHRS, CDR2 YFSETQ. V lost 1 base, J lost 5 bases, and 8 bases stayed unmatched. The CDR3 is 15 residues long. The CDR3 sequence: CASSLSTGEWETQYF. The CDR3, as DNA: TGCGCCAGCAGCTTGTCAACAGGGGAGTGGGAGACCCAGTACTTC.

This chain uses TRBV5-1 with TRBJ2-3; 10 bases line up with TRBD2. The CDR3 spans 18 residues. Per germline, CDR1 SGHRS and CDR2 YFSETQ. V lost 0 bases to trimming and J lost 4 bases; unmatched junction nucleotides: 11. CDR3 coding DNA: TGCGCCAGCAGCTTGGGTACTAAAGCGGGGGGGCCCTCAGATACGCAGTATTTT. Protein product: CASSLGTKAGGPSDTQYF.

This CDR3 reads CASSPTAYSNQPQHF. The CDR3 DNA sequence: TGTGCCAGTAGTCCGACAGCATATAGCAATCAGCCCCAGCATTTT. This chain joins TRBV19 and TRBJ1-5; D might be TRBD1 (5 bases). Germline assignment: CDR1 LNHDA and CDR2 SQIVND (reference sequence). The CDR3 runs 15 residues. V was cut by 5 bases and J by 0 bases, with 11 bases left in between.

V gene TRBV21-1 combines with J gene TRBJ1-6; the listed D gene, TRBD1, was not tested against the DNA. TRBV21-1 is flagged as a pseudogene. This CDR3 spans 21 amino acids. The CDR3 DNA is TGTGCCAGCAGCAAAGTCTCGAGAAGGGGTCAACGGTACTCCTATAATTCACCCCTCCACTTT. It is translated as CASSKVSRRGQRYSYNSPLHF.

The chain carries TRBV19 and TRBJ1-4; 11 bases align to TRBD1. V lost 3 bases, J lost 5 bases, and 2 bases stayed unmatched. The germline V gene encodes CDR1 LNHDA and CDR2 SQIVND (reference sequence). This CDR3 comprises 15 residues. The CDR3, as DNA: TGTGCCAGTAGTATCGGACAGGGGGCGAATGAAAAACTGTTTTTT. It encodes CASSIGQGANEKLFF.

The chain combines TRBV19 with TRBJ2-2; 8 bases align to TRBD2. The CDR3 extends over 16 amino acids. J lost 1 base, V lost 10 bases, and 11 bases had no gene match. CDR1 and CDR2 (germline): LNHDA, SQIVND (reference sequence). The CDR3 DNA follows: TGTGCCACCTCGACCAGACTAGCGCTGAACACCGGGGAGCTGTTTTTT. Amino acid sequence: CATSTRLALNTGELFF.

This sequence joins TRBV7-2 and TRBJ2-7; 11 nucleotides line up with TRBD2. Germline trimming cut 5 bases from V and 2 bases from J; bases unmatched to any gene: 5. Germline assignment: CDR1 SGHTA and CDR2 FQGNSA. This CDR3 spans 15 amino acids. CDR3 loop: CASSPTSGATYEQYF. CDR3 sequence (DNA): TGTGCCAGCAGCCCGACTAGCGGGGCCACCTACGAGCAGTACTTC.

The chain combines TRBV27 with TRBJ1-4; D unresolved. This CDR3 is built from 15 residues. Looked up from germline, CDR1 is MNHEY and CDR2 is SMNVEV (reference sequence). With 8 bases removed from V and 7 bases from J, the gap between germline ends came to 20 bases. The CDR3 DNA reads as TGTGCCAGCTGCAAACTCGGGTACCTTAGTGAAAAACTGTTTTTT. Encoded protein: CASCKLGYLSEKLFF.

The chain couples TRBV28 to TRBJ2-3; a possible D gene is TRBD2 (5 bases). CDR3 length: 16 residues. Germline lookup yields CDR1 MDHEN and CDR2 SYDVKM. V lost 7 bases to trimming and J lost 1 base, with 18 bases between them. The CDR3 sequence is CASIPLRKLGTDTQYF. DNA of the CDR3: TGTGCCAGCATTCCTTTGCGGAAACTAGGCACAGATACGCAGTATTTT.

J is TRBJ1-5 and V is TRBV6-5, with D perhaps matching TRBD1 (6 bases). The CDR3 runs 15 residues. CDR1 and CDR2 (germline): MNHEY, SVGAGI. V lost 6 bases to trimming and J lost 4 bases, with 16 bases between them. The CDR3 sequence: CASRGGQLGNQPQHF. For the CDR3, the DNA is TGTGCCAGCAGAGGCGGACAGCTTGGTAATCAGCCCCAGCATTTT.

The CDR3 sequence: CASSQDMDRGTYGYTF. The CDR3 bases are TGCGCCAGCAGCCAAGATATGGACAGGGGAACCTATGGCTACACCTTC. V is TRBV4-1 and J is TRBJ1-2, with TRBD1 identical over 9 bases. The CDR3 runs 16 residues. Germline values: CDR1 MGHRA, CDR2 YSYEKL. V was pared by 0 bases and J by 4 bases, with 6 bases of the junction left unmatched.

This rearrangement joins TRBV15 to TRBJ2-1; 14 positions match TRBD2. This CDR3 contains 17 residues. The V gene end was trimmed by 3 bases and the J gene end by 4 bases; junction bases not matched to a gene: 5. Germline V gene sequence: CDR1 LNHNV, CDR2 YYDKDF (reference sequence). This CDR3 is CATSRGGLAGGYNEQFF. CDR3 DNA: TGTGCCACCAGCAGGGGAGGACTAGCGGGGGGATACAATGAGCAGTTCTTC.

This rearrangement joins TRBV7-2 to TRBJ2-7; possible D gene TRBD1, 6 bases. V lost 6 bases, J lost 2 bases, and 11 bases lay in between. The CDR3 spans 13 residues. The germline V gene has CDR1 SGHTA and CDR2 FQGNSA. In nucleotides, the CDR3 is TGTGCCAGCAGGGGGGCCGGAGCCTACGAGCAGTACTTC. It encodes CASRGAGAYEQYF.

This clone was counted only a few times. This sequence joins TRBV5-1 and TRBJ2-3, with 9 bases aligning to TRBD2. The CDR3 spans 15 residues. Per the germline V gene, CDR1 is SGHRS and CDR2 is YFSETQ. Trimming took 6 bases from V and 1 from J; bases not matched to a gene: 6. The CDR3 here is CASTLSGGGTDTQYF. CDR3 in DNA: TGCGCCAGCACCCTTAGCGGGGGAGGCACAGATACGCAGTATTTT.

The CDR3 coding sequence is TGTGCCAGCTCGGGGAGGGCCTTAGGGGGCTACACCTTC. It codes for CASSGRALGGYTF. V usage is TRBV28 and J usage is TRBJ1-2; no firm D call. The CDR3 consists of 13 residues. Germline CDR1 reads MDHEN; CDR2 reads SYDVKM. V dropped 8 bases and J dropped 8 bases, with 18 bases sitting between them.

The chain uses TRBV6-2 or TRBV6-3 and TRBJ2-7; possible D gene TRBD1, 5 bases. The CDR3 covers 14 residues. The ends were cut back, 0 bases at V and 8 bases at J, with 14 bases in the middle. Germline CDR1 and CDR2: MNHEY and SVGEGT. The DNA of the CDR3 is TGTGCCAGCAGTTACTCTGGGGCTCCTCGCCAGCAGTACTTC. It yields the protein CASSYSGAPRQQYF.

V and J are TRBV7-2 and TRBJ2-7, with D hard to call. Germline V CDR1 and CDR2: SGHTA, FQGNSA. V lost 2 bases and J lost 6, with 11 bases in between. CDR3 length: 13 amino acids. The CDR3 region is CASSLHPESEQYF. CDR3 sequence (DNA): TGTGCCAGCAGCTTACACCCAGAATCCGAGCAGTACTTC.

This chain connects TRBV7-2 to TRBJ1-1; 7 bases are a match to TRBD1. The J segment lost 9 bases and the V segment lost 5 bases, leaving 9 bases of the junction unmatched. This CDR3 region has 13 residues. Germline CDR1 reads SGHTA; CDR2 reads FQGNSA. The CDR3 region is CASSPTDRAQAFF. In DNA, the CDR3 is TGTGCCAGCAGCCCCACCGACAGGGCGCAAGCTTTCTTT.

V and J are TRBV6-6 and TRBJ2-3, with 9 bases identical to TRBD1. This CDR3 has 16 residues. Trimming removed 2 bases from V and 1 base from J; junction bases left unmatched: 4. From germline, CDR1 is MNHNY and CDR2 SVGAGI (reference sequence). CDR3 residues: CASSYPRQGGTDTQYF. CDR3 nucleotide sequence: TGTGCCAGCAGTTACCCGAGACAGGGGGGCACAGATACGCAGTATTTT.

The V gene is TRBV4-3, the J gene TRBJ1-6; tentative D call: TRBD1 (5 bases). CDR3 length: 17 amino acids. V was trimmed by 0 bases and J by 7 bases, leaving 16 bases between them. CDR1 is LGHNA, CDR2 YSLEER, per germline. CDR3 sequence: CASSQDLASGGNSPLHF. The CDR3 DNA is TGCGCCAGCAGCCAAGATTTGGCCTCCGGGGGGAATTCACCCCTCCACTTT.

V usage is TRBV3-1 (or the pseudogene TRBV3-2) and J usage is TRBJ1-1, with D possibly being TRBD1 (6 bases). Germline V gene sequence: CDR1 LGHDT, CDR2 YNNKEL (reference sequence). There are 14 residues in the CDR3. The V and J ends lost 1 base and 1 base respectively, with 7 bases between them. The CDR3 here is CASSQGQANTEAFF. For the CDR3, the DNA is TGTGCCAGCAGCCAAGGACAGGCGAACACTGAAGCTTTCTTT.

The rearrangement uses TRBV6-5 and TRBJ1-1, with 8 nucleotides matching TRBD1. The germline CDR1 and CDR2 sequences are MNHEY and SVGAGI. The CDR3 covers 15 residues. V gave up 0 bases and J gave up 1 base; unmatched junction bases: 1. CDR3 in amino acids: CASSYSGTGNTEAFF. The CDR3, as DNA: TGTGCCAGCAGTTACTCCGGGACAGGGAACACTGAAGCTTTCTTT.

A word on this clone: A read error may produce the germline difference seen at one junction end. The rearrangement links TRBV6-2 or TRBV6-3 to TRBJ1-5, with 9 bases identical to TRBD1. This CDR3 spans 17 amino acids. From germline, CDR1 is MNHEY and CDR2 SVGEGT. The CDR3 here is CASSQPTWDRASQSQHF. The CDR3 bases are TGTGCCAGCAGTCAACCGACTTGGGACAGGGCCAGTCAGTCCCAGCATTTT.